This record looks at one T cell receptor beta chain sequence and its context. These data originate in a study of blood T cell repertoires in COVID-19. Looking at the study overall: Spain, Italy and the United States supplied samples that represented acute and convalescent COVID-19. PBMCs, B-cell-depleted T cells, or T cells provided the cDNA or gDNA that made up the material.

Original data processing: Scientists estimated how many nucleated cells there were by amplifying reference gene primers. Data came from immunoSEQ multiplex PCR; TCRdb stores just in-frame clones and leaves some out. The D gene and trimming were derived from the DNA, and the V and J assignments and clone size from that table. The sample lists approximately 130,000 clones, 70% to 90% seen once, with 3.9% in the top ten. The CDR3 extends over 14 amino acids. V dropped 0 bases and J dropped 4 bases, with 10 bases sitting between them. CDR1 and CDR2 (germline): SGHRS, YFSETQ. The sequence was collected from a man in his 60s with acute or convalescent COVID-19. V and J are TRBV5-1 and TRBJ2-5; a possible D gene is TRBD2 (7 bases). The sample consisted of peripheral blood. The CDR3 spells CASSLDREGETQYF. The CDR3 DNA follows: TGCGCCAGCAGCTTGGACAGGGAGGGAGAGACCCAGTACTTC. The complete variable domain, with remaining parts taken from reference TRBV5-1 and TRBJ2-5, reads KAGVTQTPRYLIKTRGQQVTLSCSPISGHRSVSWYQQTPGQGLQFLFEYFSETQRNKGNFPGRFSGRQFSNSRSEMNVSTLELGDSALYLCASSLDREGETQYFGPGTRLLVL.